The 28 T cell receptor beta chains below come from one sample, sequenced in a study of identical twins. TCRdb called the 5' RACE reads again in MiXCR, with one record for every CDR3 protein. This table has around 200,000 distinct CDR3 sequences, approximately 9% appearing once. The sequenced sample was memory (CD45RO+) T cells sorted from blood. The receptors stem from a woman between 18 and 29 years old in good health.

This clonotype has ten or more counts. The chain recombines TRBV12-3 or TRBV12-4 with TRBJ1-2; possibly TRBD1 for D (5 bases). V lost 8 bases to trimming and J lost 2 bases, with 9 bases between them. CDR3 length: 12 residues. The CDR3 coding sequence is TGTGCCAGCGCAGGGTCCAACTATGGCTACACCTTC. It is translated as CASAGSNYGYTF.

The genes are TRBV6-5 and TRBJ2-5, with unresolved D. CDR3 size: 15 residues. Trimming took off 0 bases at V and 1 base at J, with 9 bases between the two ends. Germline CDR1 reads MNHEY; CDR2 reads SVGAGI. The CDR3 sequence: CASSYSGRSQETQYF. Here the CDR3 DNA reads TGTGCCAGCAGTTACTCGGGTAGGAGCCAAGAGACCCAGTACTTC.

A word on this clonotype: Compared with germline, one end of the junction differs, possibly owing to a read error. The chain links TRBV2 to TRBJ2-1; D is undetermined. Germline CDR1 reads SNHLY; CDR2 reads FYNNEI. The CDR3 is made up of 16 amino acids. CDR3 DNA sequence: TGTGCCAGCAGTGACAGGTCCCGAGGTTCCTACATTGAGCAGTTCTTC. Its protein product is CASSDRSRGSYIEQFF.

This clonotype showed up many times. The V gene is TRBV7-2, the J gene TRBJ2-2, with D perhaps assigned TRBD1 or TRBD2 (5 bases each). In germline, CDR1 is SGHTA, CDR2 FQGNSA. CDR3 size: 15 residues. Between the trimmed V and J ends, which lost 5 bases and 4 bases, there was a span of 14 bases. The CDR3 sequence: CASSPRDPSTGELFF. CDR3 nucleotide sequence: TGTGCCAGCAGCCCCAGGGACCCTAGCACCGGGGAGCTGTTTTTT.

This clonotype was counted between two and nine times. The V call is TRBV7-2, the J call TRBJ2-1; D is unclear. The length of the CDR3 is 14 residues. Germline V gene lookup returns CDR1 SGHTA and CDR2 FQGNSA. Deletions cut 5 bases from V and 4 bases from J, with 12 bases between. The CDR3 spells CASSPSSKYNEQFF. The CDR3 DNA reads as TGTGCCAGCAGCCCCTCTTCAAAATACAATGAGCAGTTCTTC.

V usage is TRBV5-4 and J usage is TRBJ2-5; TRBD1 matches at 9 bases. With 4 bases clipped from V and 4 bases from J, the junction kept 8 bases outside the gene matches. This CDR3 has 15 amino acids. Germline CDR1 SGHNT, CDR2 YYREEE (reference sequence). CDR3 protein: CASSPNRGQVETQYF. The CDR3 coding sequence is TGTGCCAGCAGCCCTAACAGGGGGCAGGTAGAGACCCAGTACTTC.

This rearrangement joins TRBV6-2 or TRBV6-3 to TRBJ2-2; D may match TRBD1 or TRBD2 (5 bases each). The CDR3 has 14 residues. The germline gives CDR1 MNHEY, CDR2 SVGEGT. Trimming pared 6 bases from V and 3 bases from J, leaving 11 bases between. CDR3 in amino acids: CASRRDGYTGELFF. The CDR3 bases are TGTGCCAGCAGACGGGACGGATACACCGGGGAGCTGTTTTTT.

The V gene is TRBV12-3 or TRBV12-4, the J gene TRBJ2-2; 8 positions agree with TRBD1. The CDR3 runs 14 residues. Trimming removed 8 bases from V and 1 base from J; junction bases left unmatched: 3. The CDR3 loop is CASQGQGNTGELFF. The CDR3 DNA is TGTGCCAGCCAAGGACAGGGGAACACCGGGGAGCTGTTTTTT.

This chain links TRBV7-3 with TRBJ2-2; D may be TRBD2 (6 bases). This CDR3 region has 14 residues. V gave up 4 bases and J gave up 4 bases, with 10 bases separating them. Looked up from germline, CDR1 is SGHTA and CDR2 is FQGTGA. CDR3 sequence reads: CASSSTSATGELFF. CDR3 DNA sequence: TGTGCCAGCAGCTCGACTAGTGCCACCGGGGAGCTGTTTTTT.

This chain links TRBV2 with TRBJ2-1; D ambiguous. With 3 bases removed from V and 6 bases from J, the gap between germline ends came to 6 bases. This CDR3 comprises 12 residues. Germline V gives CDR1 SNHLY, CDR2 FYNNEI. The CDR3 loop is CASSDDSNEQFF. CDR3 DNA sequence: TGTGCCAGCAGTGATGATTCCAATGAGCAGTTCTTC.

The V and J genes are TRBV3-1 and TRBJ2-2; D is possibly TRBD2 (5 bases). This CDR3 is built from 17 residues. The V and J ends lost 4 bases and 4 bases respectively, with 19 bases between them. The germline gives CDR1 LGHDT, CDR2 YNNKEL (reference sequence). CDR3 sequence (DNA): TGTGCCAGCAGCCGTGGGTTTGGGCCGGGGAGCACCGGGGAGCTGTTTTTT. Translated, it gives CASSRGFGPGSTGELFF.

This clonotype came up a few times. This chain joins TRBV12-3 or TRBV12-4 and TRBJ1-2; no firm D call. V lost 7 bases, J lost 7 bases, and 10 bases lay in between. This CDR3 region has 11 residues. CDR3 region: CASTTMGGYTF. CDR3 in DNA: TGTGCCAGCACTACCATGGGTGGCTACACCTTC.

This chain joins TRBV20-1 and TRBJ1-1; D is undetermined. Germline loops: CDR1 DFQATT, CDR2 SNEGSKA (reference sequence). Trimming removed 6 bases at V and 7 bases at J, with 15 bases between. CDR3 length: 12 amino acids. The CDR3 sequence: CSAEFLRREAFF. In nucleotides, the CDR3 is TGCAGTGCAGAATTTTTGCGGCGTGAAGCTTTCTTT.

This chain uses TRBV5-1 with TRBJ2-7; D may be TRBD2 (5 bases). Germline lookup yields CDR1 SGHRS and CDR2 YFSETQ. This CDR3 comprises 16 residues. Trimming shortened V by 1 base and J by 4 bases, and 18 bases separated the two germline ends. This chain's CDR3 is CASSLIVDSRIYEQYF. The CDR3 DNA is TGCGCCAGCAGCTTGATAGTGGACTCAAGGATATACGAGCAGTACTTC. Full variable domain (missing parts from reference TRBV5-1 and TRBJ2-7): KAGVTQTPRYLIKTRGQQVTLSCSPISGHRSVSWYQQTPGQGLQFLFEYFSETQRNKGNFPGRFSGRQFSNSRSEMNVSTLELGDSALYLCASSLIVDSRIYEQYFGPGTRLTVT.

Ten or more counts support this clonotype. The chain employs TRBV20-1 and TRBJ2-1; tentative D call: TRBD2 (6 bases). The V gene's germline CDR1 is DFQATT and CDR2 SNEGSKA (reference sequence). Trimming removed 8 bases at V and 7 bases at J, with 15 bases between. CDR3 length: 12 amino acids. The DNA of the CDR3 is TGCAGTCGTCCAGCGGGCAATAATGAGCAGTTCTTC. Translated, it gives CSRPAGNNEQFF.

CDR3 sequence: CARSPLPGGAPYNEQFF. In DNA form, the CDR3 reads TGTGCCAGAAGCCCGTTACCGGGGGGCGCCCCCTACAATGAGCAGTTCTTC. V is TRBV5-3 and J is TRBJ2-1, with D possibly matching TRBD2 (7 bases). TRBV5-3 is marked as an open reading frame, function uncertain. Trimming shortened V by 4 bases and J by 2 bases, and 19 bases separated the two germline ends. CDR3 length: 17 residues.

Ten or more counts support this clonotype. The V gene is TRBV20-1, the J gene TRBJ2-3; D may be TRBD2 (6 bases). Looked up from germline, CDR1 is DFQATT and CDR2 is SNEGSKA (reference sequence). This CDR3 has 13 residues. The V end was cut by 6 bases, the J end by 8 bases, with 18 bases between. CDR3 DNA sequence: TGCAGTGCCGGGGACTCCCTTCGGGTTACGCAGTATTTT. Amino acid sequence: CSAGDSLRVTQYF.

The rearrangement links TRBV20-1 to TRBJ2-6; unclear D gene. Germline assignment: CDR1 DFQATT and CDR2 SNEGSKA (reference sequence). The CDR3 consists of 12 residues. Between the trimmed V and J ends, which lost 3 bases and 4 bases, there was a span of 4 bases. CDR3 protein: CSARPGANVLTF. CDR3 nucleotide sequence: TGCAGTGCTAGGCCAGGGGCCAACGTCCTGACTTTC.

The chain uses TRBV10-3 and TRBJ2-5; tentative D call: TRBD2 (6 bases). V lost 4 bases and J lost 0, with 15 bases in between. Germline V CDR1 and CDR2: ENHRY, SYGVKD. The CDR3 is 16 amino acids. The CDR3 is CAISGGAGRNQETQYF. CDR3 in DNA: TGTGCCATCAGTGGGGGAGCGGGTCGGAACCAAGAGACCCAGTACTTC.

This chain links TRBV13 with TRBJ2-7; possibly TRBD1 or TRBD2 for D (5 bases each). V was shortened by 5 bases and J by 6 bases, with 20 bases between the two germline ends. CDR1 PRHDT and CDR2 FYEKMQ come from the germline V gene (reference sequence). CDR3 size: 15 residues. CDR3 region: CASSPRRDPGVEQYF. The CDR3 bases are TGTGCCAGCAGCCCCCGCCGGGACCCTGGAGTCGAGCAGTACTTC.

In DNA form, the CDR3 reads TGCAGTGGGGGGGTTTCTGACTACACCTTC. Its protein product is CSGGVSDYTF. This chain joins TRBV29-1 and TRBJ1-2; a weak D match, TRBD1 (5 bases). This CDR3 region has 10 residues. Germline assignment: CDR1 SQVTM and CDR2 ANQGSEA.

The V gene is TRBV11-3, the J gene TRBJ2-1; D is perhaps TRBD1 (5 bases). This CDR3 has 12 residues. With 6 bases removed from V and 9 bases from J, the gap between germline ends came to 12 bases. Germline lookup yields CDR1 SGHNT and CDR2 YENEEA. The CDR3 region is CASSLQGTEQFF. In DNA form, the CDR3 reads TGTGCCAGCAGTCTTCAGGGTACTGAGCAGTTCTTC.

The chain carries TRBV5-6 and TRBJ2-1, with 7 bases aligning to TRBD2. The CDR3 has 15 amino acids. J gave up 3 bases and V 2 bases, and 5 bases lay outside the gene matches. In germline, CDR1 is SGHDT, CDR2 YYEEEE. The CDR3 DNA sequence: TGTGCCAGCAGCTTACCCGGGACTAACTACAATGAGCAGTTCTTC. Its translation: CASSLPGTNYNEQFF.

The rearrangement uses TRBV7-2 and TRBJ2-1; D is possibly TRBD1 (5 bases). With 5 bases removed from V and 12 bases from J, the gap between germline ends came to 14 bases. The length of the CDR3 is 12 residues. Germline values: CDR1 SGHTA, CDR2 FQGNSA. CDR3 DNA: TGTGCCAGCAGCCTGGTGGGGCCGCGGCAGTTCTTC. Translated, it gives CASSLVGPRQFF.

This chain joins TRBV5-1 and TRBJ2-6; D gene uncertain. Between the trimmed V and J ends, which lost 3 bases and 0 bases, there was a span of 7 bases. Per the germline V gene, CDR1 is SGHRS and CDR2 is YFSETQ. This CDR3 comprises 15 residues. In DNA form, the CDR3 reads TGCGCCAGCAGCTCCCTAATCTCTGGGGCCAACGTCCTGACTTTC. Its translation is CASSSLISGANVLTF.

This clonotype was counted between two and nine times. The chain recombines TRBV15 with TRBJ1-2; D unclear. The CDR3 consists of 16 residues. Germline CDR1 is LNHNV and CDR2 is YYDKDF (reference sequence). Trimming shortened V by 0 bases and J by 4 bases, and 15 bases separated the two germline ends. The chain's CDR3 is CATSRDLGAPTYGYTF. The CDR3 DNA reads as TGTGCCACCAGCAGAGATCTAGGAGCACCCACCTATGGCTACACCTTC.

This chain connects TRBV20-1 to TRBJ2-7; D possibly corresponds to TRBD2 (6 bases). CDR3 length: 13 residues. The ends were cut back, 6 bases at V and 2 bases at J, with 14 bases in the middle. The V gene's germline CDR1 is DFQATT and CDR2 SNEGSKA (reference sequence). CDR3 protein: CSASGSGAYEQYF. CDR3 nucleotide sequence: TGCAGTGCCAGTGGTAGCGGAGCCTACGAGCAGTACTTC.

The rearrangement uses TRBV5-8 and TRBJ2-1, with D possibly matching TRBD2 (6 bases). V shed 6 bases and J shed 0 bases, with 13 bases lying between them. CDR1 and CDR2 from the germline V gene are SGHTS and YDEGEE. The CDR3 spans 15 residues. For the CDR3, the DNA is TGTGCCAGCATGAAAGTACTAGCCTCCTACAATGAGCAGTTCTTC. Translated: CASMKVLASYNEQFF.